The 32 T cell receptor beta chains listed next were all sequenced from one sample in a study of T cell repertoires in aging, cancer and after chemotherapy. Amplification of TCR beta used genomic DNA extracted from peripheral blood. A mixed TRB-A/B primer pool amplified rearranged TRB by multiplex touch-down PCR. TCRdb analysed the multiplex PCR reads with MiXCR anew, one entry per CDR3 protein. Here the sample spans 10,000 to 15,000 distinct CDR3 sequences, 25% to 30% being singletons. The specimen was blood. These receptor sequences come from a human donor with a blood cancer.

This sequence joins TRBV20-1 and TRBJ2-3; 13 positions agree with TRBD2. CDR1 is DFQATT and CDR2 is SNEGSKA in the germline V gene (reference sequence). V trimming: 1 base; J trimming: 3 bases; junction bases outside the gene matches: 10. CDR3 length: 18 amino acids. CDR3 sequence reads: CSARGGTSGGDSTDTQYF. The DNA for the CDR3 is TGCAGTGCTAGAGGAGGAACTAGCGGGGGGGATAGTACAGATACGCAGTATTTT.

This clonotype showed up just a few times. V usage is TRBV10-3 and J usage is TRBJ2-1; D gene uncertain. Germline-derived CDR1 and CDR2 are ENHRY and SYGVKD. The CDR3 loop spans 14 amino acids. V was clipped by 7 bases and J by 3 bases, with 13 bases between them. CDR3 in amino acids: CAIKFSDIYNEQFF. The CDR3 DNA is TGTGCCATCAAATTTTCGGATATCTACAATGAGCAGTTCTTC.

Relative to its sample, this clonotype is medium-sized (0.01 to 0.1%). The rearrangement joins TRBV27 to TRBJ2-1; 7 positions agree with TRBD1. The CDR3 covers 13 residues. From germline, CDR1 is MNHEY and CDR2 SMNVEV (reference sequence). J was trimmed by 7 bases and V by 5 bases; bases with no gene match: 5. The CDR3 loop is CASSSRDSNEQFF. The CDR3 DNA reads TGTGCCAGCAGTAGCCGGGACAGTAATGAGCAGTTCTTC.

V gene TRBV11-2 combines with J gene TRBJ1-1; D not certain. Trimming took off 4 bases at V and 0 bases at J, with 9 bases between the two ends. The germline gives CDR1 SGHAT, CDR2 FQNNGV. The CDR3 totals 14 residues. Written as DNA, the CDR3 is TGTGCCAGCAGCTACTCGCGCTTGAACACTGAAGCTTTCTTT. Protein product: CASSYSRLNTEAFF. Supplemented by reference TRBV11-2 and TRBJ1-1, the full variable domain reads EAGVAQSPRYKIIEKRQSVAFWCNPISGHATLYWYQQILGQGPKLLIQFQNNGVVDDSQLPKDRFSAERLKGVDSTLKIQPAKLEDSAVYLCASSYSRLNTEAFFGQGTRLTVV.

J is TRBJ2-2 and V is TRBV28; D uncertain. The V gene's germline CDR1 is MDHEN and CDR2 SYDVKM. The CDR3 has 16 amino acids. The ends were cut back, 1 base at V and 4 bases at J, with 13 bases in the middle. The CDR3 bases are TGTGCCAGCAGTTTATCTTCAAAAAGGACCACCGGGGAGCTGTTTTTT. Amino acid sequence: CASSLSSKRTTGELFF.

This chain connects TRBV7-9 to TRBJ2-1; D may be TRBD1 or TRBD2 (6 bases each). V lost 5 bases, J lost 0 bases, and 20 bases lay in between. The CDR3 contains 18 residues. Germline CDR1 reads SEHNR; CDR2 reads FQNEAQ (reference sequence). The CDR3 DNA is TGTGCCAGCAGCGTGCCTCTAGTGGGGGGCAACTCCTACAATGAGCAGTTCTTC. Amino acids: CASSVPLVGGNSYNEQFF.

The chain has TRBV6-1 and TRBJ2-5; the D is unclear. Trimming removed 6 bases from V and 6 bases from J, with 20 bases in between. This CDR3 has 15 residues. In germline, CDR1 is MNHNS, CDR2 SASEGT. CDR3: CASRPPFRVGKTQYF. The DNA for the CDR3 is TGTGCCAGCAGACCACCTTTCCGGGTTGGCAAGACCCAGTACTTC.

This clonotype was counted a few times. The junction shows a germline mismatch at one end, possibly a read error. The CDR3 loop is CASSQDVSSGANVLTF. The CDR3, as DNA: TGTGCCAGCAGCCAAGATGTGAGCTCTGGGGCCAACGTCCTGACTTTC. The chain is built from TRBV4-3 and TRBJ2-6; D not certain. Germline-derived CDR1 and CDR2 are LGHNA and YSLEER. This CDR3 is 16 amino acids long.

Here the CDR3 DNA reads TGTGCCAGCAGTGACAGGGATCCGTTAAATGGCTACACCTTC. It is translated as CASSDRDPLNGYTF. The rearrangement uses TRBV6-5 and TRBJ1-2, with 7 nucleotides matching TRBD1. Losses at the gene ends were 5 bases for V and 6 bases for J; bases not matched to a gene: 9. The CDR3 has 14 residues. Germline values: CDR1 MNHEY, CDR2 SVGAGI.

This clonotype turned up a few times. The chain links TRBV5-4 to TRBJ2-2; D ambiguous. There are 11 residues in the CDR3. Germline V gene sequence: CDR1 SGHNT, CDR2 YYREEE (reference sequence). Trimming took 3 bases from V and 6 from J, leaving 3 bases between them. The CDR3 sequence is CASSSPGELFF. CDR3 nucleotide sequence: TGTGCCAGCAGCTCTCCCGGGGAGCTGTTTTTT.

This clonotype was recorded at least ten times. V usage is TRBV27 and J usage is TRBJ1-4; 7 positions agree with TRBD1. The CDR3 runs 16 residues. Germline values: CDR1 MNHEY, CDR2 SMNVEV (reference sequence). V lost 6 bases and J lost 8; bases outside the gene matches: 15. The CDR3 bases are TGTGCCAGCAGCTCTTTACATGACAGGGATAGAGAAAAACTGTTTTTT. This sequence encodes CASSSLHDRDREKLFF. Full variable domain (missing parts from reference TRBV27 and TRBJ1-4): EAQVTQNPRYLITVTGKKLTVTCSQNMNHEYMSWYRQDPGLGLRQIYYSMNVEVTDKGDVPEGYKVSRKEKRNFPLILESPSPNQTSLYFCASSSLHDRDREKLFFGSGTQLSVL.

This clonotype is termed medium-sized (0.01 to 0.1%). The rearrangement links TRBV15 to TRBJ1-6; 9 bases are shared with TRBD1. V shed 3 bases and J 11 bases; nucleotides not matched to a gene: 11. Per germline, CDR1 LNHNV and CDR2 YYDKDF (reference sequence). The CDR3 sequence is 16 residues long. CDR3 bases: TGTGCCACCAGCAGCCTACCGGGACAGGGCCTCACACCCCTCCACTTT. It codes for CATSSLPGQGLTPLHF.

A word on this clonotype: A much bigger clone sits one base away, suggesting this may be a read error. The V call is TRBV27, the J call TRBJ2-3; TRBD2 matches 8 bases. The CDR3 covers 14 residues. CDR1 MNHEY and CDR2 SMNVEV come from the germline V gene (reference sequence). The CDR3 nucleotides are TGTGCCAGCAGTTTCCGGACTAGCCCAGATAGGCAGTATTTT. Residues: CASSFRTSPDRQYF.

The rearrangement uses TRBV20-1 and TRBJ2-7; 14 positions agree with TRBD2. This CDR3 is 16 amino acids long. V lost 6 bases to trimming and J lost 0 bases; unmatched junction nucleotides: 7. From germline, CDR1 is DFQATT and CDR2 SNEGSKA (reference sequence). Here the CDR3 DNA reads TGCAGTGCATGGACTAGCGGGAGGCACAGCTCCTACGAGCAGTACTTC. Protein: CSAWTSGRHSSYEQYF.

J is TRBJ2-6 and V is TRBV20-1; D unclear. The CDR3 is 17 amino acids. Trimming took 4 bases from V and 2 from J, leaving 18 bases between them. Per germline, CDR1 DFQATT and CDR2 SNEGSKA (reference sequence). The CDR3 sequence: CSATRWAASAGANVLTF. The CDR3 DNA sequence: TGCAGTGCTACCCGTTGGGCAGCGAGTGCTGGGGCCAACGTCCTGACTTTC.

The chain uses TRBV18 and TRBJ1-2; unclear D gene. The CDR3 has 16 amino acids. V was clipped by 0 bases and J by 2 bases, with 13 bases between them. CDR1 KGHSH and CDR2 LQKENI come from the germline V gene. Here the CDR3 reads CASSPPPPVDNYGYTF. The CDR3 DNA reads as TGTGCCAGCTCACCACCCCCCCCGGTAGACAACTATGGCTACACCTTC.

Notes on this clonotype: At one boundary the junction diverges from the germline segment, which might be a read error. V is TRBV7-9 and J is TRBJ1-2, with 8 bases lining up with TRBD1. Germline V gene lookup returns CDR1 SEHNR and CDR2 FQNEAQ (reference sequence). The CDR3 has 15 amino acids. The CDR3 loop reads CASSPSGQDSYGYNF. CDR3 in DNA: TGTGCCAGCAGCCCATCGGGACAGGACAGCTATGGCTACAACTTC.

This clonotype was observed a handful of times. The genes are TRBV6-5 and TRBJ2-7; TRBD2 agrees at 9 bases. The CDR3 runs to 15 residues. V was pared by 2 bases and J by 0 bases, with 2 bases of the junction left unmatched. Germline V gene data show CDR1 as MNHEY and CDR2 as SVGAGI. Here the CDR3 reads CASSYSGGSSYEQYV. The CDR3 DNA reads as TGTGCCAGCAGTTACAGCGGGGGGAGCTCCTACGAGCAGTACGTC.

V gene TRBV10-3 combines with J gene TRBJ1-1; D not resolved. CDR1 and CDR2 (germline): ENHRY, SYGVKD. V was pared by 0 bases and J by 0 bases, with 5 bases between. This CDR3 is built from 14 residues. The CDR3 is CAISESQVNTEAFF. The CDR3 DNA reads TGTGCCATCAGTGAGTCGCAGGTGAACACTGAAGCTTTCTTT.

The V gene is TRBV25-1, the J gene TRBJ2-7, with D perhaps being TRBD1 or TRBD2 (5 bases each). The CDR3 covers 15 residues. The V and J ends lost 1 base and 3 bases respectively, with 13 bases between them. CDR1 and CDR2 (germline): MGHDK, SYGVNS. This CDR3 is CASSESGAVNYEQYF. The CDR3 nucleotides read TGTGCCAGCAGTGAATCCGGGGCAGTGAACTACGAGCAGTACTTC.

CDR3 coding DNA: TGCGCCAGCAGCTTGGTGCAACAGGGGCGGTTTAATTCACCCCTCCACTTT. This gives the protein CASSLVQQGRFNSPLHF. This chain uses TRBV5-1 with TRBJ1-6; 7 bases map to TRBD1. Losses at the gene ends were 0 bases for V and 6 bases for J; bases not matched to a gene: 9. Germline CDR1 SGHRS, CDR2 YFSETQ. The CDR3 loop spans 17 amino acids.

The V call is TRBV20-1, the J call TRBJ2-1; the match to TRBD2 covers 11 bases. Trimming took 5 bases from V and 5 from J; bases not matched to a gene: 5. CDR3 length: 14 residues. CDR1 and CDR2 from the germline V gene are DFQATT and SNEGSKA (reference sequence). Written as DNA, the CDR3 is TGCAGTGCTGGACTAGCGGGTCAAGACAATGAGCAGTTCTTC. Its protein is CSAGLAGQDNEQFF.

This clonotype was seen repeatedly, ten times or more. The CDR3 is CASSSQETQYF. Written as DNA, the CDR3 is TGTGCCAGCAGTTCGCAAGAGACCCAGTACTTC. The chain combines TRBV6-6 with TRBJ2-5; no clear D. With 4 bases removed from V and 2 bases from J, the gap between germline ends came to 2 bases. This CDR3 contains 11 residues. Per germline, CDR1 MNHNY and CDR2 SVGAGI (reference sequence).

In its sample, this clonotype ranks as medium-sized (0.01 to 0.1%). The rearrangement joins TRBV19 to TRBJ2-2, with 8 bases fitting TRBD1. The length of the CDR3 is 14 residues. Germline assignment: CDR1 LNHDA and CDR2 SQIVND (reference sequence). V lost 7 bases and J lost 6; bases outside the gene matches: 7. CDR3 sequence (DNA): TGTGCCAGTACCCAGGGGGCTTGGGCCGGGGAGCTGTTTTTT. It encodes CASTQGAWAGELFF.

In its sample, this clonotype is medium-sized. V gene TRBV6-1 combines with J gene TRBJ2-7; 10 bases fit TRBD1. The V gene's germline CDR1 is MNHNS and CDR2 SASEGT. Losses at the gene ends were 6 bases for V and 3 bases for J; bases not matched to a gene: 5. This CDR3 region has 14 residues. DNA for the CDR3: TGTGCCAGCAGGGGACAGGGGACCCACTACGAGCAGTACGTC. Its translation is CASRGQGTHYEQYV.

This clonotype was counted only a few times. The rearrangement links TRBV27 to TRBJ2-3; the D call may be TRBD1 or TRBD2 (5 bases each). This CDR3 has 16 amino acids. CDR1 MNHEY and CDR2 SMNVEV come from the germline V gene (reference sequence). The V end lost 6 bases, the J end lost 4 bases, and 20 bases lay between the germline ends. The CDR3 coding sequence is TGTGCCAGCAGCCGCTCCCCGGGACGGAACGCAGATACGCAGTATTTT. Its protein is CASSRSPGRNADTQYF.

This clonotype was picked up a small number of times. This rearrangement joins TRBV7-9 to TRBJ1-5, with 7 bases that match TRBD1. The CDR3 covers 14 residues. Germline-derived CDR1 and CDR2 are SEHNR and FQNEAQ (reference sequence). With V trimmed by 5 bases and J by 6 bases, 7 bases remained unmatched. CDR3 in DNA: TGTGCCAGCAGCGAAGGACAGGCCGGTCAGCCCCAGCATTTT. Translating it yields CASSEGQAGQPQHF.

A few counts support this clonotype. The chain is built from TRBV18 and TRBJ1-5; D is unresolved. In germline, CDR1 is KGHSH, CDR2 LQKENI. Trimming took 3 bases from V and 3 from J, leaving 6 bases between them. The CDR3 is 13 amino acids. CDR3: CASSPQINQPQHF. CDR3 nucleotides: TGTGCCAGCTCACCCCAGATCAATCAGCCCCAGCATTTT.

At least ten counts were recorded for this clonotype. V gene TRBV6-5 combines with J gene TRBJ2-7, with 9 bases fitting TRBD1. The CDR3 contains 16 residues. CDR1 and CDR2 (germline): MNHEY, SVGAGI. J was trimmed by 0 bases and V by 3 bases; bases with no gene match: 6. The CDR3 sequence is CASSYFGTGTSYEQYF. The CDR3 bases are TGTGCCAGCAGTTATTTCGGGACAGGGACCTCCTACGAGCAGTACTTC.

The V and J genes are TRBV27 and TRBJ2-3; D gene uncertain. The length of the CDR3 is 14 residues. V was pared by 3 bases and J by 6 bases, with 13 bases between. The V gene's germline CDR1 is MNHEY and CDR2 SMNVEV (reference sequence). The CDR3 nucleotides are TGTGCCAGCAGTTTTGGTTTGGACCTTGATACGCAGTATTTT. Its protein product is CASSFGLDLDTQYF.

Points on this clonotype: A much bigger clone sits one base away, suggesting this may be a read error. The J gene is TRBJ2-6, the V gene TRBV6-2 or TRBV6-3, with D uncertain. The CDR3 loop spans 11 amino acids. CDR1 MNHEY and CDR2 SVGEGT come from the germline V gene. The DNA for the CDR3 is TGTGCCAGCAGGACCCCCAGCGTCCTGATTTTC. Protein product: CASRTPSVLIF.

CDR3 sequence (DNA): TGCGCCAGCAGCTTGGAGGCAGGGAGTGAAGCTTTCTTT. Amino acid sequence: CASSLEAGSEAFF. This rearrangement joins TRBV5-1 to TRBJ1-1; weak D call: TRBD1 (5 bases). Germline lookup yields CDR1 SGHRS and CDR2 YFSETQ. V shed 0 bases and J shed 7 bases, with 10 bases lying between them. The CDR3 runs to 13 residues.